This TCR beta chain was recovered during a study of blood T cells in healthy people across ages. Study-wide findings and caveats: Diversity figures derived from one million T cells were judged to underestimate the true value. Unknown CMV status may confound age-related changes in expanded clones.

With regard to this clonotype: The antigen is not known.

PCR was performed a second time for 7 to 11 cycles using a sample-barcoded 5' primer and a J-beta primer mix. TCRdb redid the calling of the 5' RACE reads with MiXCR, one entry per CDR3 protein. The sample has 700,000 to 950,000 distinct CDR3 sequences, 55% to 70% seen once. The CDR3 contains 14 residues. Germline V lookup: CDR1 DFQATT, CDR2 SNEGSKA (reference sequence). After removal of 3 bases from V and 6 bases from J, the junction contained 9 bases not matched to a gene. The amount of total RNA extracted per sample was at least 5 micrograms. Input material: blood. The sequence came from a man aged 25 to 40 in good health. The V call is TRBV20-1, the J call TRBJ1-2; 8 nucleotides align to TRBD1. The CDR3 loop reads CSARTAQGADGYTF. In DNA form, the CDR3 reads TGCAGTGCTAGGACGGCGCAGGGGGCAGATGGCTACACCTTC.